These T cell receptor beta chains were read from a single sample in a study of T cell responses to AZD1222 COVID-19 vaccine. The assay was immunoSEQ multiplex PCR, and TCRdb's table has in-frame clones only and misses some. The top ten hold 10% to 15% of the sample, which has approximately 100,000 clones, approximately 87% seen once. The source material was peripheral blood, sampled on day 0 of AZD1222 vaccination. These receptors were taken from an adult in good health. Each CDR3 is given with its conserved first and last residue. Fields, in order: V gene, J gene, D gene, CDR3 length, clone size, CDR3 protein, CDR3 DNA. D genes are given only for firm matches. Not every row has a clone size; where given, it reads once, few, many or a size class.

>TRBV28|TRBJ2-3|.|14|.
CASSLGGREDTQYF
TGTGCCAGCAGTTTAGGTGGGAGAGAAGATACGCAGTATTTT
>TRBV10-3|TRBJ2-3|TRBD1|17|.
CAISESGQGINKDTQYF
TGTGCCATCAGTGAGTCGGGACAGGGAATAAACAAAGATACGCAGTATTTT
>TRBV5-1|TRBJ2-5|.|16|.
CASSLSGLLVQETQYF
TGCGCCAGCAGCTTGTCAGGGCTTCTCGTCCAAGAGACCCAGTACTTC
>TRBV5-4|TRBJ2-7|.|14|once
CASSFPASNSEQYF
TGTGCCAGCAGCTTCCCCGCTAGCAATAGCGAGCAGTACTTC
>TRBV9|TRBJ1-2|.|12|.
CASSPGRGGYTF
TGTGCCAGCAGCCCCGGGAGAGGCGGCTACACCTTC
>TRBV29-1|TRBJ1-2|.|13|.
CSVDRSTRDGYTF
TGCAGCGTTGATAGGTCCACGAGGGATGGCTACACCTTC
>TRBV29-1|TRBJ1-1|TRBD1|13|.
CSVRTGGLTEAFF
TGCAGCGTGAGGACAGGGGGCCTCACTGAAGCTTTCTTT
>TRBV28|TRBJ1-4|TRBD1|16|.
CASRYQGARANEKLFF
TGTGCCAGCAGATATCAGGGGGCGAGGGCTAATGAAAAACTGTTTTTT
>TRBV5-4|TRBJ1-4|TRBD1|15|.
CATKSGGTENEKLFF
TGTGCCACAAAGTCGGGAGGGACAGAAAATGAAAAACTGTTTTTT
>TRBV7-2|TRBJ1-6|.|15|.
CASSLSPGYRSPLHF
TGTGCCAGCAGCCTATCACCAGGGTATCGTTCACCCCTCCACTTT
>TRBV3-1/TRBV3-2|TRBJ2-5|TRBD2|16|.
CASSQQAGLYQETQYF
TGTGCCAGCAGCCAACAAGCGGGATTGTACCAAGAGACCCAGTACTTC
>TRBV5-1|TRBJ2-7|.|14|.
CASSLMGGSYEQYF
TGCGCCAGCAGCTTGATGGGTGGCTCCTACGAGCAGTACTTC
>TRBV7-9|TRBJ1-1|.|11|once
CASSGSTEAFF
TGTGCCAGCAGCGGGAGCACTGAAGCTTTCTTT
>TRBV19|TRBJ2-3|.|14|.
CASRLDYGTDTQYF
TGTGCCAGTAGACTAGACTATGGTACAGATACGCAGTATTTT
>TRBV5-1|TRBJ2-7|.|12|once
CASSLGGYEQYF
TGCGCCAGCAGCCTTGGAGGCTACGAGCAGTACTTC
>TRBV9|TRBJ2-5|TRBD2|15|.
CASSVVWGGQETQYF
TGTGCCAGCAGCGTAGTTTGGGGGGGTCAAGAGACCCAGTACTTC
>TRBV6-6|TRBJ2-7|TRBD2|13|.
CASHSSGRDEQYF
TGTGCCAGCCATTCTAGCGGGAGAGACGAGCAGTACTTC
>TRBV28|TRBJ2-7|TRBD1|15|.
CASRPDRGLAYEQYF
TGTGCCAGCAGACCGGACAGGGGGTTAGCCTACGAGCAGTACTTC
>TRBV4-3|TRBJ2-7|.|14|.
CASSQEFGPREQYF
TGCGCCAGCAGCCAAGAGTTTGGGCCAAGGGAGCAGTACTTC
>TRBV5-1|TRBJ1-1|.|13|.
CASSLEGNTEAFF
TGCGCCAGCAGCTTGGAGGGGAACACTGAAGCTTTCTTT
>TRBV19|TRBJ2-1|TRBD1|15|.
CASSTTWDSYNEQFF
TGTGCCAGTAGCACCACCTGGGACAGCTACAATGAGCAGTTCTTC
>TRBV14|TRBJ1-5|.|13|few
CASSQSPTRPQHF
TGTGCCAGCAGCCAGTCCCCGACTCGGCCCCAGCATTTT
>TRBV18|TRBJ1-5|.|14|.
CASSLGGSNQPQHF
TGTGCCAGCTCACTGGGGGGGAGCAATCAGCCCCAGCATTTT
>TRBV28|TRBJ2-1|TRBD2|15|.
CASSSGTSYYNEQFF
TGTGCCAGCAGTTCCGGGACTAGCTACTACAATGAGCAGTTCTTC
>TRBV5-4|TRBJ1-1|.|14|few
CASSLASGTPEAFF
TGTGCCAGCAGCTTGGCCTCCGGGACACCTGAAGCTTTCTTT
>TRBV11-2|TRBJ1-1|TRBD1|13|.
CASSLGQGTGAFF
TGTGCCAGCAGCTTAGGGCAAGGGACAGGAGCTTTCTTT
>TRBV28|TRBJ2-1|.|16|.
CASSLFQVRRSSEQFF
TGTGCCAGCAGTTTATTCCAGGTAAGAAGAAGTAGTGAGCAGTTCTTC
>TRBV5-4|TRBJ1-4|TRBD1|14|.
CASSMVGGGEKLFF
TGTGCCAGCAGCATGGTAGGGGGCGGTGAAAAACTGTTTTTT
>TRBV6-2/TRBV6-3|TRBJ2-5|.|12|once
CASSYGQETQYF
TGTGCCAGCAGTTATGGTCAAGAGACCCAGTACTTC
>TRBV6-2/TRBV6-3|TRBJ2-1|TRBD2|16|.
CASSSPFWREGREQFF
TGTGCCAGCAGTTCTCCCTTTTGGCGGGAGGGCCGAGAGCAGTTCTTC
>TRBV11-2|TRBJ2-4|TRBD2|16|.
CASSLGLAVAKNIQYF
TGTGCCAGCAGCTTAGGACTAGCGGTAGCCAAAAACATTCAGTACTTC
>TRBV4-3|TRBJ2-3|TRBD1|15|.
CASSSGQGSTDTQYF
TGCGCCAGCAGCTCCGGACAGGGAAGCACAGATACGCAGTATTTT
>TRBV21-1|TRBJ1-5|.|13|.
CASSKEGNQPQHF
TGTGCCAGCAGCAAAGAGGGAAATCAGCCCCAGCATTTT
>TRBV12-3/TRBV12-4|TRBJ1-1|.|13|.
CASNLRGNTEAFF
TGTGCCAGCAACCTGCGTGGGAACACTGAAGCTTTCTTT
>TRBV5-1|TRBJ1-4|.|13|.
CASSFSAGEKLFF
TGCGCCAGCAGCTTTTCGGCGGGTGAAAAACTGTTTTTT
>TRBV3-1/TRBV3-2|TRBJ2-7|.|13|.
CASSQVAQSEQYF
TGTGCCAGCAGCCAAGTTGCACAGAGCGAGCAGTACTTC
>TRBV28|TRBJ1-2|.|14|.
CASSVGQGNYGYTF
TGTGCCAGCTCAGTGGGGCAGGGCAACTATGGCTACACCTTC
>TRBV19|TRBJ2-3|TRBD1|14|.
CASSDRGGWDTQYF
TGTGCCAGTAGTGACAGGGGGGGTTGGGATACGCAGTATTTT
>TRBV7-2|TRBJ2-2|.|14|.
CASEGKGETGELFF
TGTGCCAGTGAGGGAAAGGGGGAGACCGGGGAGCTGTTTTTT
>TRBV5-4|TRBJ1-2|.|15|few
CASSLVGGEGYGYTF
TGTGCCAGCAGCTTGGTAGGGGGAGAAGGCTATGGCTACACCTTC
>TRBV28|TRBJ1-2|TRBD1|14|.
CASDKSGTARGYTF
TGTGCCAGCGACAAAAGCGGGACAGCGCGGGGCTACACCTTC
>TRBV28|TRBJ2-5|.|14|.
CASSLTAGKETQYF
TGTGCCAGCAGTTTAACCGCAGGGAAGGAGACCCAGTACTTC
>TRBV7-9|TRBJ2-2|.|12|.
CARGQNTGELFF
TGTGCCAGGGGACAGAACACCGGGGAGCTGTTTTTT
>TRBV7-2|TRBJ1-4|TRBD1|15|once
CASSSYRGTNEKLFF
TGTGCCAGCAGCTCTTACAGGGGAACTAATGAAAAACTGTTTTTT
>TRBV7-9|TRBJ2-3|TRBD1|15|.
CASNDRGGPTDTQYF
TGTGCCAGCAACGACAGGGGGGGCCCGACAGATACGCAGTATTTT
>TRBV12-3/TRBV12-4|TRBJ1-2|.|12|.
CASSSRALRYTF
TGTGCCAGCAGTTCCCGGGCTCTCCGCTACACCTTC
>TRBV5-4|TRBJ2-3|.|13|.
CASSWGSTDTQYF
TGTGCCAGCAGCTGGGGCAGCACAGATACGCAGTATTTT
>TRBV3-1/TRBV3-2|TRBJ1-1|.|15|.
CASSLRGGANTEAFF
TGTGCCAGCAGCCTGCGGGGGGGGGCTAACACTGAAGCTTTCTTT
>TRBV6-6|TRBJ1-2|.|12|.
CASLRGGYGYTF
TGTGCCAGCCTTCGGGGTGGCTATGGCTACACCTTC